Following are 27 T cell receptor beta chains from one sample sequenced in a study of control samples from healthy donors and cancer patients. Sequencing used immunoSEQ multiplex PCR; TCRdb keeps in-frame clones, though not all of them. The repertoire includes roughly 30,000 clones, roughly 78% of them detected once, and under 25% sits in the top ten. The sample was PBMCs. These receptors originate from a man aged 55 to 69 with head and neck cancer.

This chain uses TRBV28 with TRBJ2-7, with 8 bases matching TRBD2. After removal of 5 bases from V and 1 base from J, the junction contained 7 bases not matched to a gene. This CDR3 has 15 amino acids. The germline CDR1 and CDR2 sequences are MDHEN and SYDVKM. The CDR3 sequence: CASSPAAGGSYEQYF. CDR3 bases: TGTGCCAGCAGTCCCGCCGCGGGAGGATCCTACGAGCAGTACTTC. Supplemented by reference TRBV28 and TRBJ2-7, the full variable domain reads DVKVTQSSRYLVKRTGEKVFLECVQDMDHENMFWYRQDPGLGLRLIYFSYDVKMKEKGDIPEGYSVSREKKERFSLILESASTNQTSMYLCASSPAAGGSYEQYFGPGTRLTVT.

This chain uses TRBV7-2 with TRBJ1-1, with TRBD1 matching 8 bases. Germline values: CDR1 SGHTA, CDR2 FQGNSA. The CDR3 covers 14 residues. J lost 0 bases, V lost 3 bases, and 0 bases had no gene match. CDR3 amino acids: CASSLTGVNTEAFF. The CDR3 DNA reads as TGTGCCAGCAGCTTGACAGGGGTGAACACTGAAGCTTTCTTT.

This chain joins TRBV15 and TRBJ2-7; TRBD1 aligns across 10 bases. The CDR3 length is 16 residues. Trimming took 0 bases from V and 4 from J; bases not matched to a gene: 6. Germline lookup yields CDR1 LNHNV and CDR2 YYDKDF (reference sequence). The CDR3 loop reads CATSRDGTGVVYEQYF. CDR3 nucleotide sequence: TGTGCCACCAGCAGAGATGGGACAGGGGTCGTGTACGAGCAGTACTTC.

This chain connects TRBV5-1 to TRBJ2-3; tentative D call: TRBD1 (5 bases). The CDR3 spans 21 residues. Deletions cut 0 bases from V and 1 base from J, with 27 bases between. Germline loops: CDR1 SGHRS, CDR2 YFSETQ. The CDR3 loop is CASSLAVFAGAVRRGTDTQYF. The CDR3 nucleotides are TGCGCCAGCAGCTTGGCGGTTTTTGCTGGGGCCGTCAGGAGAGGCACAGATACGCAGTATTTT.

V usage is TRBV5-1 and J usage is TRBJ2-7; weak D call: TRBD2 (5 bases). Trimming stripped 0 bases from V and 3 bases from J, with 16 bases between. Germline-derived CDR1 and CDR2 are SGHRS and YFSETQ. This CDR3 is built from 16 residues. Written as DNA, the CDR3 is TGCGCCAGCAGCTTGGGAGTCGGGGATACCCTCTACGAGCAGTACTTC. Encoded protein: CASSLGVGDTLYEQYF.

This sequence joins TRBV15 and TRBJ2-3; D is perhaps TRBD1 (6 bases). This CDR3 has 15 amino acids. Trimming left V 3 bases short and J 2 bases short, with 12 bases between. Germline loops: CDR1 LNHNV, CDR2 YYDKDF (reference sequence). The CDR3 reads CATSRSGQTTDTQYF. CDR3 bases: TGTGCCACCAGCAGGTCGGGACAAACCACAGATACGCAGTATTTT.

This rearrangement joins TRBV18 to TRBJ2-1, with D maybe TRBD2 (6 bases). This CDR3 is built from 13 residues. Germline CDR1 and CDR2: KGHSH and LQKENI. V dropped 11 bases and J dropped 6 bases, with 17 bases sitting between them. CDR3 nucleotide sequence: TGTGCCGGCGCCGGGGGTGGGATCAATGAGCAGTTCTTC. This encodes CAGAGGGINEQFF. The whole variable domain, remainder taken from reference TRBV18 and TRBJ2-1, is NAGVMQNPRHLVRRRGQEARLRCSPMKGHSHVYWYRQLPEEGLKFMVYLQKENIIDESGMPKERFSAEFPKEGPSILRIQQVVRGDSAAYFCAGAGGGINEQFFGPGTRLTVL.

V usage is TRBV7-2 and J usage is TRBJ1-4; D remains unclear. V shed 5 bases and J shed 15 bases, with 28 bases lying between them. The CDR3 is 16 residues long. Germline lookup yields CDR1 SGHTA and CDR2 FQGNSA. The CDR3 here is CASSPRTGNARGRMFF. CDR3 sequence (DNA): TGTGCCAGCAGCCCTCGGACCGGAAATGCCCGTGGAAGGATGTTTTTT.

The genes are TRBV28 and TRBJ1-1, with D unresolved. Germline V CDR1 and CDR2: MDHEN, SYDVKM. The length of the CDR3 is 15 residues. Trimming removed 5 bases at V and 0 bases at J, with 13 bases between. CDR3 bases: TGTGCCAGCAGTAGGACGGATCCCCTGAACACTGAAGCTTTCTTT. Translation: CASSRTDPLNTEAFF.

The gene calls are TRBV3-1 (or the pseudogene TRBV3-2) and TRBJ1-5; D gene uncertain. V shed 5 bases and J shed 3 bases, with 5 bases lying between them. Germline CDR1 and CDR2: LGHDT and YNNKEL (reference sequence). The CDR3 spans 12 residues. The CDR3: CASSSNNQPQHF. The CDR3, as DNA: TGTGCCAGCAGCAGTAACAATCAGCCCCAGCATTTT.

V and J are TRBV7-2 and TRBJ2-5; 10 bases map to TRBD2. Per the germline V gene, CDR1 is SGHTA and CDR2 is FQGNSA. This CDR3 contains 17 residues. With 5 bases clipped from V and 5 bases from J, the junction kept 14 bases outside the gene matches. CDR3 sequence (DNA): TGTGCCAGCAGCCCCCACTCCGGAGGTAGCGGGAGGGAGACCCAGTACTTC. This translates into CASSPHSGGSGRETQYF.

CDR3 DNA sequence: TGTGCCAGCAGCCAAGGGGCCCGTTCGGATACGCAGTATTTT. As protein: CASSQGARSDTQYF. The genes are TRBV14 and TRBJ2-3; D gene uncertain. CDR1 is SGHDN and CDR2 is FVKESK in the germline V gene. This CDR3 is 14 amino acids long. V lost 1 base, J lost 6 bases, and 11 bases lay in between.

The chain couples TRBV10-2 to TRBJ1-2, with 10 bases identical to TRBD1. The CDR3 length is 14 residues. Germline CDR1 reads WSHSY; CDR2 reads SAAADI. With 7 bases clipped from V and 0 bases from J, the junction kept 2 bases outside the gene matches. The CDR3 region has the DNA TGCGCCAGCAAGGGACAGGGGACTAACTATGGCTACACCTTC. This gives the protein CASKGQGTNYGYTF.

The V and J genes are TRBV12-3 or TRBV12-4 and TRBJ1-5; D gene uncertain. The CDR3 covers 12 residues. Trimming shortened V by 2 bases and J by 5 bases, and 4 bases separated the two germline ends. In nucleotides, the CDR3 is TGTGCCAGCAGTTTAACGGATCAGCCCCAGCATTTT. Translated: CASSLTDQPQHF.

The chain carries TRBV6-5 and TRBJ2-2; unclear D gene. In germline, CDR1 is MNHEY, CDR2 SVGAGI. V lost 2 bases and J lost 7, with 5 bases in between. The CDR3 runs to 12 residues. CDR3 region: CASSYANGELFF. In DNA form, the CDR3 reads TGTGCCAGCAGTTACGCCAACGGGGAGCTGTTTTTT.

V is TRBV14 and J is TRBJ1-4; tentatively, D is TRBD1 (5 bases). The CDR3 spans 16 residues. The germline V gene has CDR1 SGHDN and CDR2 FVKESK. V was cut by 1 base and J by 11 bases, with 20 bases left in between. The CDR3 DNA reads as TGTGCCAGCAGCCAAGCGGGGGATAGAACCTCGGAGAAACTGTTTTTT. Its translation is CASSQAGDRTSEKLFF.

V gene TRBV7-9 combines with J gene TRBJ2-7; TRBD1 agrees at 8 bases. The V gene's germline CDR1 is SEHNR and CDR2 FQNEAQ (reference sequence). V lost 5 bases to trimming and J lost 4 bases; unmatched junction nucleotides: 7. The CDR3 loop spans 14 amino acids. This CDR3 reads CASSLDREVYEQYF. As DNA, the CDR3 is TGTGCCAGCAGCCTGGACAGGGAGGTATACGAGCAGTACTTC.

The genes are TRBV6-2 or TRBV6-3 and TRBJ1-5; D uncertain. The CDR3 contains 14 residues. V lost 3 bases, J lost 1 base, and 7 bases lay in between. Germline V gene lookup returns CDR1 MNHEY and CDR2 SVGEGT. The DNA for the CDR3 is TGTGCCAGCAGTTATTTCAGCAGCAATCAGCCCCAGCATTTT. This translates into CASSYFSSNQPQHF.

The CDR3 DNA reads TGTGCCAGCAGCCAGGGACAGGTTCTCACAGATACGCAGTATTTT. Its translation: CASSQGQVLTDTQYF. The chain combines TRBV7-8 with TRBJ2-3; 8 nucleotides match TRBD1. Germline values: CDR1 SGHVS, CDR2 FQNEAQ. This CDR3 contains 15 residues. After removal of 5 bases from V and 2 bases from J, the junction contained 6 bases not matched to a gene.

The genes are TRBV19 and TRBJ1-1; D might be TRBD1 (5 bases). Trimming took 3 bases from V and 0 from J, leaving 11 bases between them. CDR1 is LNHDA, CDR2 SQIVND, per germline (reference sequence). This CDR3 region has 15 residues. The DNA for the CDR3 is TGTGCCAGTAGTATGGGGCGGGGGATGAACACTGAAGCTTTCTTT. Protein product: CASSMGRGMNTEAFF.

The rearrangement uses TRBV30 and TRBJ1-5; no reliable D call. The germline gives CDR1 GTSNPN, CDR2 SVGIG (reference sequence). The CDR3 runs to 14 residues. V shed 4 bases and J shed 0 bases, with 10 bases lying between them. CDR3 loop: CAWTPGVSNQPQHF. In DNA form, the CDR3 reads TGTGCCTGGACCCCCGGGGTTAGCAATCAGCCCCAGCATTTT.

The chain carries TRBV5-1 and TRBJ1-1; 9 bases line up with TRBD1. Trimming cost V 2 bases and J 1 base; bases outside gene matches: 6. This CDR3 region has 16 residues. Germline loops: CDR1 SGHRS, CDR2 YFSETQ. The CDR3 DNA reads TGCGCCAGCAGCTTAAACGTGGGACAGGGGAACACTGAAGCTTTCTTT. Its translation is CASSLNVGQGNTEAFF.

The genes are TRBV6-1 and TRBJ2-1, with 14 positions matching TRBD2. Looked up from germline, CDR1 is MNHNS and CDR2 is SASEGT. This CDR3 contains 17 residues. V shed 4 bases, J shed 4 bases, and the junction held 6 bases outside the gene matches. The CDR3 here is CASSATSGRETYNEQFF. In nucleotides, the CDR3 is TGTGCCAGCAGTGCGACTAGCGGGAGGGAAACATACAATGAGCAGTTCTTC.

V gene TRBV3-1 (or the pseudogene TRBV3-2) combines with J gene TRBJ2-1; D is undetermined. Per germline, CDR1 LGHDT and CDR2 YNNKEL (reference sequence). The CDR3 runs 14 residues. The germline V and J ends were trimmed by 1 base and 7 bases, with 11 bases remaining between them. The CDR3 region is CASSQVQLGNEQFF. The DNA for the CDR3 is TGTGCCAGCAGCCAAGTTCAGTTGGGGAATGAGCAGTTCTTC.

The V gene is TRBV19, the J gene TRBJ1-5; maybe TRBD1 (5 bases). Germline assignment: CDR1 LNHDA and CDR2 SQIVND (reference sequence). V shed 6 bases and J shed 4 bases, with 16 bases lying between them. The CDR3 consists of 15 residues. Written as DNA, the CDR3 is TGTGCCAGTAGCAGGGAAACGAGGACTAATCAGCCCCAGCATTTT. Amino acid sequence: CASSRETRTNQPQHF. The full variable domain, in which reference TRBV19 and TRBJ1-5 provide the parts outside the CDR3, is DGGITQSPKYLFRKEGQNVTLSCEQNLNHDAMYWYRQDPGQGLRLIYYSQIVNDFQKGDIAEGYSVSREKKESFPLTVTSAQKNPTAFYLCASSRETRTNQPQHFGDGTRLSIL.

The V call is TRBV28, the J call TRBJ2-7; TRBD2 might be the D (7 bases). From germline, CDR1 is MDHEN and CDR2 SYDVKM. The CDR3 is 17 amino acids. The V end was cut by 5 bases, the J end by 5 bases, with 25 bases between. The CDR3 here is CASSTNLGGASVHEQYF. The CDR3 DNA reads as TGTGCCAGCAGTACTAATCTAGGGGGGGCGTCGGTTCACGAGCAGTACTTC.

To note about this clone: Compared with germline, one end of the junction differs, possibly owing to a read error. This sample also contains other DNA sequences that code for the same CDR3. The V gene is TRBV14, the J gene TRBJ2-7; 9 bases match TRBD1. CDR3 length: 16 amino acids. The V gene's germline CDR1 is SGHDN and CDR2 FVKESK. CDR3 residues: CASSQGPGQGPREQYF. CDR3 bases: TGTGCCAGCAGTCAAGGGCCGGGACAGGGTCCGAGGGAGCAGTACTTC.